The 3 T cell receptor beta chains below were found in one sample sequenced in a study of esophageal squamous cell carcinoma under preoperative chemotherapy. Specified time point: before preoperative PTX-NDP chemotherapy. Each CDR3 protein gets one entry after TCRdb re-called the PCR reads with MiXCR. Of around 15,000 distinct CDR3 sequences in the sample, roughly 60% were seen once. The specimen was collected from a patient given preoperative chemotherapy. The receptors derive from a human donor with esophageal squamous cell carcinoma. The donor label of this sample is uncertain.

The chain links TRBV6-1 to TRBJ2-4; 10 bases are shared with TRBD2. CDR1 MNHNS and CDR2 SASEGT come from the germline V gene. The CDR3 has 17 amino acids. V dropped 4 bases and J dropped 13; count of bases not matched to a gene: 19. CDR3 nucleotides: TGTGCCAGCAGTGGAAGCGGGGGGGGGAGAGCCAAAAACACGCAGTACTTC. As protein: CASSGSGGGRAKNTQYF.

There are a few counts of this clonotype. The J gene is TRBJ2-1, the V gene TRBV7-8; 11 bases line up with TRBD2. Near its end, the DNA agrees better with TRBJ2-7, so the J call may be wrong. This CDR3 spans 16 amino acids. Germline V gene lookup returns CDR1 SGHVS and CDR2 FQNEAQ. This CDR3 is CASRMYTSGRIYEQYF. The CDR3 bases are TGTGCCAGCAGGATGTACACTAGCGGGAGAATCTACGAGCAGTACTTC.

The chain has TRBV7-6 and TRBJ2-6; perhaps TRBD2 as D (6 bases). The V gene lost 5 bases and the J gene lost 0 bases, with 14 bases spanning the gap. This CDR3 region has 17 residues. Germline values: CDR1 SGHVS, CDR2 FNYEAQ. The CDR3 DNA reads TGTGCCAGCAGCGGCCCCGGGGGACGCTCTGGGGCCAACGTCCTGACTTTC. Its protein product is CASSGPGGRSGANVLTF.